This T cell receptor beta chain is drawn from a study of shared clonotypes between healthy human individuals. From germline, CDR1 is MNHNY and CDR2 SVGAGI (reference sequence). The CDR3 spans 14 residues. V lost 2 bases and J 4 bases, leaving 10 bases between the germline ends. Overall study results and limits: Roughly 5% of naive CD4 clonotypes were common to a handful of donors.

Over several immunoSEQ plates, each subset's genomic DNA was distributed in even portions. Profiling relied on immunoSEQ multiplex PCR, and the TCRdb table lists in-frame clones only, not all of them. The table shows over 75,000 clones, with almost 70% occurring only once. A note on this clone: Its antigen is still unknown. This likely traces to a read error, being one base from a far larger clone.

Every one of the donors was a Caucasian adult that lived in Nashville, Tennessee. The TCR comes from a man between 25 and 39 years old in good health. The sample was memory CD8+ T cells sorted from blood. Subset defined: CD45RO+ cells pooled with CCR7-negative TemRA cells. V usage is TRBV6-6 and J usage is TRBJ2-3, with D possibly matching TRBD1 (6 bases). The DNA for the CDR3 is TGTGCCAGCAGTTACCCGGACAGCGCAGATACGCAGTATTTT. Translation gives CASSYPDSADTQYF.